Following are 16 T cell receptor beta chains from one sample sequenced in a study of blood T cell repertoires in COVID-19. TCRdb's copy holds only in-frame clones and misses some; the assay was immunoSEQ multiplex PCR. This sample has 300,000 or so clones, with about 86% found just once. The sequencing input was PBMCs or T cells enriched from blood (not recorded which). The source is a woman in her thirties or forties with acute COVID-19.

This clone was observed a single time. This chain connects TRBV28 to TRBJ2-1; 10 positions agree with TRBD2. Germline CDR1 and CDR2: MDHEN and SYDVKM. The junction had 10 bases not matched to a gene; V was cut back by 7 bases and J by 7 bases. The CDR3 has 15 amino acids. This CDR3 reads CASTGLAERRNEQFF. The DNA for the CDR3 is TGTGCCAGCACCGGACTAGCGGAGAGAAGAAATGAGCAGTTCTTC.

A few counts support this clone. This chain connects TRBV5-1 to TRBJ1-4; D unclear. Germline V lookup: CDR1 SGHRS, CDR2 YFSETQ. The CDR3 runs 16 residues. V shed 0 bases and J shed 6 bases, with 15 bases lying between them. CDR3 nucleotide sequence: TGCGCCAGCAGCTTGGATGTCGGGAGGCGAGATGAAAAACTGTTTTTT. This sequence encodes CASSLDVGRRDEKLFF.

This clone was observed a few times. This chain uses TRBV4-2 with TRBJ1-6; 10 bases match TRBD1. The CDR3 contains 16 residues. CDR1 and CDR2 from the germline V gene are LGHNA and YNFKEQ. Trimming at V came to 0 bases and at J to 10 bases, leaving 6 bases not matched to a gene. The CDR3 coding sequence is TGTGCCAGCAGCCAAGATAGGACAGGGGGGTTCTCACCCCTCCACTTT. Residues: CASSQDRTGGFSPLHF.

Many counts were recorded for this clone. The same CDR3 is also encoded by other DNA sequences in this sample. V is TRBV18 and J is TRBJ2-5, with D possibly being TRBD1 (5 bases). The germline CDR1 and CDR2 sequences are KGHSH and LQKENI. The CDR3 has 15 amino acids. Trimming stripped 0 bases from V and 1 base from J, with 9 bases between. The CDR3 loop is CASSPPSRGQETQYF. In DNA, the CDR3 is TGTGCCAGCTCACCACCGTCTAGGGGCCAAGAGACCCAGTACTTC.

The CDR3 nucleotides are TGTGCCAGCTCAGAAGGGACAGGGGAGGCGTACAATGAGCAGTTCTTC. Encoded protein: CASSEGTGEAYNEQFF. This chain uses TRBV18 with TRBJ2-1, with TRBD1 matching over 10 bases. The CDR3 contains 16 residues. From germline, CDR1 is KGHSH and CDR2 LQKENI. The V segment lost 5 bases and the J segment 4 bases; nucleotides outside the gene matches: 8. The whole variable domain, filled in from reference TRBV18 and TRBJ2-1, reads NAGVMQNPRHLVRRRGQEARLRCSPMKGHSHVYWYRQLPEEGLKFMVYLQKENIIDESGMPKERFSAEFPKEGPSILRIQQVVRGDSAAYFCASSEGTGEAYNEQFFGPGTRLTVL.

The CDR3 reads CSAGRGTEAFF. The CDR3, as DNA: TGCAGTGCCGGACGGGGGACTGAAGCTTTCTTT. The V gene is TRBV20-1, the J gene TRBJ1-1; the D gene is possibly TRBD1 (5 bases). Deletions cut 6 bases from V and 5 bases from J, with 10 bases between. The CDR3 has 11 residues. The germline V gene has CDR1 DFQATT and CDR2 SNEGSKA (reference sequence).

The sample holds one count of this clone. The rearrangement links TRBV5-4 to TRBJ2-1; 16 positions agree with TRBD2. Germline V gene data show CDR1 as SGHNT and CDR2 as YYREEE (reference sequence). The junction had 6 bases not matched to a gene; V was cut back by 3 bases and J by 0 bases. The CDR3 consists of 19 residues. The CDR3 sequence: CASSSPGLAGGNSYNEQFF. The CDR3 bases are TGTGCCAGCAGCTCGCCGGGACTAGCGGGGGGGAACTCCTACAATGAGCAGTTCTTC.

The rearrangement joins TRBV3-1 (or the pseudogene TRBV3-2) to TRBJ2-1; 13 bases fit TRBD2. This CDR3 has 15 amino acids. J gave up 7 bases and V 4 bases, and 4 bases lay outside the gene matches. Germline lookup yields CDR1 LGHDT and CDR2 YNNKEL (reference sequence). The CDR3 reads CASSPPGLAGNEQFF. The CDR3 bases are TGTGCCAGCAGCCCTCCGGGACTAGCGGGGAATGAGCAGTTCTTC.

This clone was counted only a few times. V gene TRBV12-3 or TRBV12-4 combines with J gene TRBJ2-7; TRBD1 matches at 8 bases. V trimming: 7 bases; J trimming: 4 bases; junction bases outside the gene matches: 3. The CDR3 contains 12 residues. CDR3 sequence: CASTDRVYEQYF. CDR3 nucleotide sequence: TGTGCCAGCACGGACAGGGTTTACGAGCAGTACTTC.

The chain joins TRBV5-6 to TRBJ1-2, with 8 bases lining up with TRBD1. V trimming: 5 bases; J trimming: 8 bases; junction bases outside the gene matches: 5. Germline CDR1 reads SGHDT; CDR2 reads YYEEEE. The CDR3 contains 12 residues. The CDR3 region is CASRGQVRGYTF. The DNA for the CDR3 is TGTGCCAGCAGGGGACAGGTGAGGGGCTACACCTTC.

This clone was seen a handful of times. The chain employs TRBV5-1 and TRBJ1-2, with TRBD1 identical over 7 bases. This CDR3 spans 13 amino acids. J was trimmed by 5 bases and V by 1 base; bases with no gene match: 2. Per germline, CDR1 SGHRS and CDR2 YFSETQ. The CDR3, as DNA: TGCGCCAGCAGCTTGAACAGGGGATATGGCTACACCTTC. This gives the protein CASSLNRGYGYTF.

The chain recombines TRBV6-2 or TRBV6-3 with TRBJ1-6; a possible D gene is TRBD1 (6 bases). Germline CDR1 MNHEY, CDR2 SVGEGT. The CDR3 extends over 14 amino acids. The ends were cut back, 5 bases at V and 8 bases at J, with 13 bases in the middle. CDR3 in DNA: TGTGCCAGCAGTACACCCCAGGGGTATTCACCCCTCCACTTT. Amino acids: CASSTPQGYSPLHF.

The chain joins TRBV4-2 to TRBJ1-6; the D gene is possibly TRBD1 (6 bases). The V gene's germline CDR1 is LGHNA and CDR2 YNFKEQ. V lost 2 bases and J lost 1, with 15 bases in between. This CDR3 is built from 18 residues. The CDR3: CASSQSWSQGSYNSPLHF. DNA for the CDR3: TGTGCCAGCAGCCAAAGTTGGTCTCAGGGGTCCTATAATTCACCCCTCCACTTT.

In its sample, this clone was seen once. This sequence joins TRBV28 and TRBJ2-7, with 12 positions matching TRBD1. CDR1 MDHEN and CDR2 SYDVKM come from the germline V gene. V lost 9 bases, J lost 2 bases, and 2 bases stayed unmatched. There are 13 residues in the CDR3. The CDR3 DNA is TGTGCCAGTGGGACAGGGGGCCCCTACGAGCAGTACTTC. Its protein product is CASGTGGPYEQYF.

V usage is TRBV7-2 and J usage is TRBJ2-5; D not certain. Germline loops: CDR1 SGHTA, CDR2 FQGNSA. V was trimmed by 1 base and J by 1 base, leaving 7 bases between them. This CDR3 has 14 amino acids. The chain's CDR3 is CASSLGQAQETQYF. The DNA of the CDR3 is TGTGCCAGCAGCTTAGGGCAGGCCCAAGAGACCCAGTACTTC. The full variable domain, with the rest looked up from reference TRBV7-2 and TRBJ2-5, is GAGVSQSPSNKVTEKGKDVELRCDPISGHTALYWYRQSLGQGLEFLIYFQGNSAPDKSGLPSDRFSAERTGGSVSTLTIQRTQQEDSAVYLCASSLGQAQETQYFGPGTRLLVL.

With respect to this clone: Different DNA sequences within this sample yield the same CDR3. The chain combines TRBV5-1 with TRBJ1-1; 10 nucleotides agree with TRBD1. With 4 bases clipped from V and 0 bases from J, the junction kept 3 bases outside the gene matches. Looked up from germline, CDR1 is SGHRS and CDR2 is YFSETQ. The CDR3 has 15 amino acids. The CDR3 DNA is TGCGCCAGCAGCCCGGGACAGGGGATGAACACTGAAGCTTTCTTT. Protein sequence: CASSPGQGMNTEAFF.